What follows is one T cell receptor beta chain and its context. Its target is unknown. This sample is part of a study of T cells after yellow fever vaccination. The wider study: Where fractions had low cell numbers, libraries were prepared from them with the SMART-Seq v4 Ultra Low Input RNA kit. Study findings and constraints: Most primary-vaccination clones reappeared after the booster (more than 95% CD4, 85% to 90% CD8). The secondary response was weaker, and its peak arrived faster, on day 5 versus 15.

V gave up 4 bases and J gave up 6 bases, with 19 bases separating them. CDR1 is KGHDR and CDR2 is SFDVKD in the germline V gene. The CDR3 consists of 16 residues. TCR cDNA was made by 5'RACE template switching, adding a universal primer site and UMIs. MiXCR was run by TCRdb on the 5' RACE reads, yielding one entry per CDR3 protein. This sample has hundreds of thousands of distinct CDR3 sequences, with roughly 12% found just once. The V call is TRBV24-1, the J call TRBJ2-3; D perhaps matches TRBD2 (6 bases). The source is a man aged 25 to 40 who received the YFV17D yellow fever vaccine. The sequences come from PBMCs, collected on the day of the yellow fever booster vaccination. The CDR3 loop reads CATSDTTTTRGDTQYF. CDR3 DNA: TGTGCCACCAGTGACACTACTACGACCCGGGGGGATACGCAGTATTTT.